This entry concerns a single TCR beta chain. This sample is drawn from a study of blood T cell repertoires in COVID-19. J was trimmed by 4 bases and V by 6 bases; bases with no gene match: 5. Germline V gene data show CDR1 as KGHSH and CDR2 as LQKENI. The CDR3 spans 15 residues. Participant ages covered about 18 to 89 years across around 22 US areas. Allocation to cohorts depended on clinical history reported by the participants. Those designated as exposed participants met a COVID-19 case within 2 weeks before study entry. Authors' analysis steps: Amplification of reference gene primers was used by the study to estimate nucleated cell counts. Repertoires were generated with immunoSEQ multiplex PCR, while TCRdb's copy carries only in-frame clones and drops some. V and J calls and clone size are copied from that table; D and trimming were computed from the DNA. The table has roughly 250,000 clones, over 75% seen once.

This chain links TRBV18 with TRBJ2-1, with 11 nucleotides matching TRBD2. Material for sequencing was PBMCs or T cells enriched from blood (not recorded which). The sequence was collected from a woman aged 40 to 49 who had been exposed to COVID-19. CDR3 sequence: CASSSGLAEYNEQFF. The CDR3 nucleotides are TGTGCCAGCTCGTCGGGACTAGCGGAATACAATGAGCAGTTCTTC.